The sequence of this T cell receptor beta chain was determined in a study of post-analysis software for immune sequencing data. Whole-study context: In terms of disease course, relapsing-remitting, secondary progressive and progressive-relapsing multiple sclerosis were included. Overall study results and limits: The study found TRBV5-6, TRBV5-1 and TRBV20-1 among roughly 5 TRBV segments more frequent in patients than controls. Under the F measure, samples that were prepared in one batch clustered strongly together.

CDR3 length: 18 amino acids. The V and J ends lost 4 bases and 0 bases, in that order; junction bases with no gene match: 15. The germline V gene has CDR1 DFQATT and CDR2 SNEGSKA (reference sequence). Unique molecular identifiers were built into the TCR beta cDNA libraries. Using its own MiXCR run on the PCR reads, TCRdb lists one record per CDR3 protein. This sample has around 770,000 distinct CDR3 sequences; roughly 50% occur once, and the top ten carry over 4.5%. Concerning this clonotype: Its antigen is not identified.

The V gene is TRBV20-1, the J gene TRBJ1-5, with TRBD1 identical over 7 bases. Sequencing was done on a sample of blood. The receptor comes from a girl aged 5-17 years with multiple sclerosis. The DNA of the CDR3 is TGCAGTGCTACTTCGGCGAGGCAGGGGGAATATAGCAATCAGCCCCAGCATTTT. Protein: CSATSARQGEYSNQPQHF.